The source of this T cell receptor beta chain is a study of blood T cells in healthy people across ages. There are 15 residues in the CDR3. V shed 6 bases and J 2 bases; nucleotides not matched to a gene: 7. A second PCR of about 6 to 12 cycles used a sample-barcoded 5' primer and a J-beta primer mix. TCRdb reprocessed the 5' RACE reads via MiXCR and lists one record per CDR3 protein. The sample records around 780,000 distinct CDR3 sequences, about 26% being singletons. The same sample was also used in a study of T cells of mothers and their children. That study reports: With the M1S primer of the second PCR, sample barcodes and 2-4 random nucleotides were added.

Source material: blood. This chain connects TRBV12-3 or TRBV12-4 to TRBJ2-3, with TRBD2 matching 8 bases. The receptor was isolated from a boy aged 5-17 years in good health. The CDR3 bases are TGTGCCAGCAGCCCGGGGGGGGAGTCCACAGATACGCAGTATTTT. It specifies CASSPGGESTDTQYF.